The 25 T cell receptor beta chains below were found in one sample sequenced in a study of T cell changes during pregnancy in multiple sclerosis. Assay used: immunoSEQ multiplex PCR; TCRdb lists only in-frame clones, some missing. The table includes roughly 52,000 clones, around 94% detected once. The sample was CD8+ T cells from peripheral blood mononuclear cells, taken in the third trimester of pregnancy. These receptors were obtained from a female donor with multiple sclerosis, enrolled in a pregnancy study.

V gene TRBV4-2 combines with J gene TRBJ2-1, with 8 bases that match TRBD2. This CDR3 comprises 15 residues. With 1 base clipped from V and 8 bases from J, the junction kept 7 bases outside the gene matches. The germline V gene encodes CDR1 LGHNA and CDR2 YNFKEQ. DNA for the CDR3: TGTGCCAGCAGCCAAGGAACGGGAGGGCACGATGAGCAGTTCTTC. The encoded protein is CASSQGTGGHDEQFF.

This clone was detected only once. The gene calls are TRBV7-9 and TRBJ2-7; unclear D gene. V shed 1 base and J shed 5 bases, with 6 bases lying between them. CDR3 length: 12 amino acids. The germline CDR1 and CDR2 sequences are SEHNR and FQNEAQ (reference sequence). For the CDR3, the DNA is TGTGCCAGCAGCTTAGTAGTTCACGAGCAGTACTTC. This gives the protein CASSLVVHEQYF.

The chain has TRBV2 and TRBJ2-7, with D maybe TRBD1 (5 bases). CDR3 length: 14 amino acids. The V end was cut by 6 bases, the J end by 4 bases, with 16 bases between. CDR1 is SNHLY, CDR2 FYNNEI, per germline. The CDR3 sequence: CASRHGQGRYEQYF. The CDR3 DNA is TGTGCCAGCAGGCATGGACAAGGACGTTACGAGCAGTACTTC.

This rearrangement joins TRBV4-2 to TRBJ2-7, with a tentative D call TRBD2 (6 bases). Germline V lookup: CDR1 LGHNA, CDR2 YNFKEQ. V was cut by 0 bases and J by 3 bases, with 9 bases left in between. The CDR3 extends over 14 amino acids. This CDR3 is CASSQEEGNYEQYF. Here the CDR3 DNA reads TGTGCCAGCAGCCAAGAGGAGGGAAACTACGAGCAGTACTTC.

For the CDR3, the DNA is TGTGCCAGCAGATCTAGCGGGAGGGCGGCAGATACGCAGTATTTT. It is translated as CASRSSGRAADTQYF. V usage is TRBV28 and J usage is TRBJ2-3, with 12 bases that match TRBD2. CDR3 size: 15 residues. V trimming: 6 bases; J trimming: 4 bases; junction bases outside the gene matches: 5. Germline loops: CDR1 MDHEN, CDR2 SYDVKM. The variable domain in full, completed from reference TRBV28 and TRBJ2-3, reads DVKVTQSSRYLVKRTGEKVFLECVQDMDHENMFWYRQDPGLGLRLIYFSYDVKMKEKGDIPEGYSVSREKKERFSLILESASTNQTSMYLCASRSSGRAADTQYFGPGTRLTVL.

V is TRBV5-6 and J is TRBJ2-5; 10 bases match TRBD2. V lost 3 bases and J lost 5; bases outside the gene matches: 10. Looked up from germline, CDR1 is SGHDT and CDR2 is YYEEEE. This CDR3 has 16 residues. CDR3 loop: CASSSLLAGARETQYF. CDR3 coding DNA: TGTGCCAGCAGCTCGCTCCTAGCGGGAGCAAGGGAGACCCAGTACTTC.

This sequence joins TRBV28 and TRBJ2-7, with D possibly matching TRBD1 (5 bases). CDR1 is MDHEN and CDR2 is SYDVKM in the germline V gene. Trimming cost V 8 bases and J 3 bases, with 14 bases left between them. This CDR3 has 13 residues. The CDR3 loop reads CASRAGHFYEQYF. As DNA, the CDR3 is TGTGCCAGCCGCGCCGGACATTTCTACGAGCAGTACTTC.

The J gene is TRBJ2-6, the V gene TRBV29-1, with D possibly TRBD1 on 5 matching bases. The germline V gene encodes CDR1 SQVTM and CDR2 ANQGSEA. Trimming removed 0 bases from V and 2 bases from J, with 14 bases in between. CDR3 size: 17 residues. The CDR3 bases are TGCAGCGTTGAAGATCGACAGAGTACAACTGGGGCCAACGTCCTGACTTTC. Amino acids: CSVEDRQSTTGANVLTF.

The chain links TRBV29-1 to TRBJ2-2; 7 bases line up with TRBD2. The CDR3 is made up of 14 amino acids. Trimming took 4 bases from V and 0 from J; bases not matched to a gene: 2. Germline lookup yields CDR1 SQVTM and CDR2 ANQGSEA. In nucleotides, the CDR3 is TGCAGCGTTGCGCTAGCGGCGAACACCGGGGAGCTGTTTTTT. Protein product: CSVALAANTGELFF.

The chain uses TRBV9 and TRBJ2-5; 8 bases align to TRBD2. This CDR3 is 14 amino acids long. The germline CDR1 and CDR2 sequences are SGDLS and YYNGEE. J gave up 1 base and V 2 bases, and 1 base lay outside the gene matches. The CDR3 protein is CASSVSGAQETQYF. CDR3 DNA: TGTGCCAGCAGCGTTAGCGGGGCCCAAGAGACCCAGTACTTC.

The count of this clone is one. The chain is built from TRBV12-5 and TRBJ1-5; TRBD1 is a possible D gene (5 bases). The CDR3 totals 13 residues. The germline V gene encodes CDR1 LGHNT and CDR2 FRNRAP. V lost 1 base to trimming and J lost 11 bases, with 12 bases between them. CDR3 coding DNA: TGTGCTAGTGGTTTGGGGCTCGGACAAGCCCAGCATTTT. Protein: CASGLGLGQAQHF.

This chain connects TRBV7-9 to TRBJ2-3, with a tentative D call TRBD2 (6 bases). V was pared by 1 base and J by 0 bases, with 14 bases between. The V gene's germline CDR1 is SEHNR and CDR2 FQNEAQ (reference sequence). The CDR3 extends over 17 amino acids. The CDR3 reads CASSLGPRGDSTDTQYF. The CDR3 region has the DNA TGTGCCAGCAGCTTAGGCCCGCGCGGGGATAGCACAGATACGCAGTATTTT.

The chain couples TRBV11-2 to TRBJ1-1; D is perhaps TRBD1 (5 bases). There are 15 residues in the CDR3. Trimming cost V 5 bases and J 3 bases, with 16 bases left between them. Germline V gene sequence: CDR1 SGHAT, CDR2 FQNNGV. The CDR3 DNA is TGTGCCAGCAGCCCCATTCCCGACAGTTACACTGAAGCTTTCTTT. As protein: CASSPIPDSYTEAFF. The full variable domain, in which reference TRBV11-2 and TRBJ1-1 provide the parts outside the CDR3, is EAGVAQSPRYKIIEKRQSVAFWCNPISGHATLYWYQQILGQGPKLLIQFQNNGVVDDSQLPKDRFSAERLKGVDSTLKIQPAKLEDSAVYLCASSPIPDSYTEAFFGQGTRLTVV.

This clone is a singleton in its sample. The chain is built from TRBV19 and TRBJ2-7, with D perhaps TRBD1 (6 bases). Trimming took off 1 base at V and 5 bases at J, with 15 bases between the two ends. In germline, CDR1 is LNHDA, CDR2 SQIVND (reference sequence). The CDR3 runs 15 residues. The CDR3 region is CASSIGSVKGDEQYF. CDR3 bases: TGTGCCAGTAGTATAGGGTCTGTAAAGGGGGACGAGCAGTACTTC.

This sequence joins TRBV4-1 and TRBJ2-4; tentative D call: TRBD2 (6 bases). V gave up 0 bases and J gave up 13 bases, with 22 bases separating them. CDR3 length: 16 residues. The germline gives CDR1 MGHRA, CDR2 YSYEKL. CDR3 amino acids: CASSQESGGLGEGQYF. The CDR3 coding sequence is TGCGCCAGCAGCCAAGAATCTGGAGGGCTTGGGGAAGGGCAGTACTTC.

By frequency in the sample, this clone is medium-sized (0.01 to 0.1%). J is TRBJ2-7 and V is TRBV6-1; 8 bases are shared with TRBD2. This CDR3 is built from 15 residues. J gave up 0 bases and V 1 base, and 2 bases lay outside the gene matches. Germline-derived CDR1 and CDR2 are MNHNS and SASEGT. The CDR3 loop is CASSEDTSGSYEQYF. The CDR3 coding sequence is TGTGCCAGCAGTGAAGACACTAGCGGCTCCTACGAGCAGTACTTC.

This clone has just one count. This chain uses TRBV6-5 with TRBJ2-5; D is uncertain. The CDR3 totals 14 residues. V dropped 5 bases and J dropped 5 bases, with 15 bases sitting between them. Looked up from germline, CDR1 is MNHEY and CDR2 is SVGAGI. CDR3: CASSPGRHSETQYF. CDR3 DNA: TGTGCCAGCAGTCCAGGCCGCCACTCGGAGACCCAGTACTTC.

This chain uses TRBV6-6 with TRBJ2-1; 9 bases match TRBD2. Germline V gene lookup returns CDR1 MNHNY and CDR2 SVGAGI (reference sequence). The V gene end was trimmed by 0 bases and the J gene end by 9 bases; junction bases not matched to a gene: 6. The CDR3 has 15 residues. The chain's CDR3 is CASSYSGLAKGEQFF. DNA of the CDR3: TGTGCCAGCAGTTACTCGGGACTAGCTAAAGGTGAGCAGTTCTTC.

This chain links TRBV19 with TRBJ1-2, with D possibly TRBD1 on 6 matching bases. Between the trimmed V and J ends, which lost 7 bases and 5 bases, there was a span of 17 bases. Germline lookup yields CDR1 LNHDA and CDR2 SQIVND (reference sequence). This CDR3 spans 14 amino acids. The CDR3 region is CASNQGQTLYGYTF. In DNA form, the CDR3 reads TGTGCCAGTAATCAAGGACAGACCCTATATGGCTACACCTTC.

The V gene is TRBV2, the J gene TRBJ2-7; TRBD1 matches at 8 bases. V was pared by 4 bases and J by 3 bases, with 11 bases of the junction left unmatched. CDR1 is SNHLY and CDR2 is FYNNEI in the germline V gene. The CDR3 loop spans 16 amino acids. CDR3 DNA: TGTGCCAGCAGTGTCTTGTTTGCAGGGGGCGGCTACGAGCAGTACTTC. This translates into CASSVLFAGGGYEQYF.

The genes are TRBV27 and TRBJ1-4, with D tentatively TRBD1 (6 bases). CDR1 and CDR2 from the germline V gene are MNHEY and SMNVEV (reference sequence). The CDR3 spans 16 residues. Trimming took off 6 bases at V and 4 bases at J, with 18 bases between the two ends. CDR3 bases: TGTGCCAGCAGCCATACAGGGTTTTCCCTTAATGAAAAACTGTTTTTT. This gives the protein CASSHTGFSLNEKLFF.

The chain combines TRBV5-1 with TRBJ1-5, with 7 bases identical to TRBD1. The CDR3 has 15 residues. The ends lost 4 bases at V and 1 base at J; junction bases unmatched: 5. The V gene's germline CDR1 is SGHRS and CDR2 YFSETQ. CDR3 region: CASSLGTESNQPQHF. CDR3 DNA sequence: TGCGCCAGCAGCCTTGGGACAGAGAGCAATCAGCCCCAGCATTTT.

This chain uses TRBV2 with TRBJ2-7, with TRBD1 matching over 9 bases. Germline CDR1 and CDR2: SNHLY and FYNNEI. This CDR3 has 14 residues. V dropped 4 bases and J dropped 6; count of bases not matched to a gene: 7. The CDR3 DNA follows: TGTGCCAGCAGTGCGGACAGGGGCTGGCTCGAGCAGTACTTC. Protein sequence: CASSADRGWLEQYF.

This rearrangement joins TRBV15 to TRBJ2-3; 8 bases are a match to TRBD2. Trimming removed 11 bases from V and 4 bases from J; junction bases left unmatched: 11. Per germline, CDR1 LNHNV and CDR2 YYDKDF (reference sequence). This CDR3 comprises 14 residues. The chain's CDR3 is CASGGAGEADTQYF. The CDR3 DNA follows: TGTGCCTCCGGGGGAGCGGGAGAGGCAGATACGCAGTATTTT.

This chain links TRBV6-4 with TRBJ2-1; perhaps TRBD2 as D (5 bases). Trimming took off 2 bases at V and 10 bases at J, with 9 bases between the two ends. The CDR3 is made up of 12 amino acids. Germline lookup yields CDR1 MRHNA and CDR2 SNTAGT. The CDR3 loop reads CASSDEGNEQFF. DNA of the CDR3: TGTGCCAGCAGTGACGAGGGTAACGAGCAGTTCTTC.